Each of the 7 T cell receptor beta chains below was sequenced from the same sample in a study of Tregs in tolerant kidney transplant recipients. Clones were sequenced by immunoSEQ multiplex PCR, and TCRdb holds only the in-frame ones, with some missing. Among about 120,000 clones listed, around nine tenths were seen once. Sample: CD4+ T cells from blood. Receptors originate from a human donor in good health.

The V and J genes are TRBV27 and TRBJ1-6; D gene unclear. This CDR3 contains 17 residues. Looked up from germline, CDR1 is MNHEY and CDR2 is SMNVEV (reference sequence). The V end lost 2 bases, the J end lost 0 bases, and 11 bases lay between the germline ends. CDR3 sequence (DNA): TGTGCCAGCAGTTTACTTGGCGTCACCTCCTATAATTCACCCCTCCACTTT. Translating it yields CASSLLGVTSYNSPLHF.

The CDR3 DNA follows: TGCGCCAGCAGCTTGGGCCAGTATTATGGCTACACCTTC. Translation: CASSLGQYYGYTF. The chain joins TRBV5-1 to TRBJ1-2; D is unresolved. The CDR3 contains 13 residues. CDR1 SGHRS and CDR2 YFSETQ come from the germline V gene. Between the trimmed V and J ends, which lost 0 bases and 5 bases, there was a span of 8 bases.

The chain combines TRBV7-2 with TRBJ1-1; D is uncertain. Trimming took 4 bases from V and 5 from J, leaving 11 bases between them. Germline V gives CDR1 SGHTA, CDR2 FQGNSA. The CDR3 extends over 13 amino acids. The CDR3 DNA is TGTGCCAGCAGCTGGGGAGGTTTAACTGAAGCTTTCTTT. This gives the protein CASSWGGLTEAFF.

The gene calls are TRBV4-1 and TRBJ2-4, with TRBD2 identical over 8 bases. V shed 2 bases, J shed 5 bases, and the junction held 8 bases outside the gene matches. Germline V gives CDR1 MGHRA, CDR2 YSYEKL. CDR3 size: 16 residues. DNA for the CDR3: TGCGCCAGCAGCCAACCTCGGGGGGGAGTTCAAAACATTCAGTACTTC. It specifies CASSQPRGGVQNIQYF.

The chain has TRBV7-3 and TRBJ1-1; D gene uncertain. From germline, CDR1 is SGHTA and CDR2 FQGTGA. V was pared by 3 bases and J by 1 base, with 12 bases between. The CDR3 is 15 residues long. The CDR3 spells CASSFGVFPNTEAFF. DNA of the CDR3: TGTGCCAGCAGCTTTGGGGTCTTCCCGAACACTGAAGCTTTCTTT.

The V and J genes are TRBV19 and TRBJ1-3, with 7 bases that match TRBD1. This CDR3 comprises 14 residues. V was clipped by 6 bases and J by 2 bases; unmatched bases: 4. The V gene's germline CDR1 is LNHDA and CDR2 SQIVND (reference sequence). The CDR3 nucleotides are TGTGCCAGTAGCCTCGGGACAGCTGGAAACACCATATATTTT. As protein: CASSLGTAGNTIYF.

This sequence joins TRBV7-9 and TRBJ1-2, with TRBD1 matching 7 bases. Losses at the gene ends were 1 base for V and 4 bases for J; bases not matched to a gene: 6. There are 15 residues in the CDR3. The germline V gene encodes CDR1 SEHNR and CDR2 FQNEAQ (reference sequence). The CDR3 here is CASSLVTGDSYGYTF. The CDR3 nucleotides read TGTGCCAGCAGCTTAGTAACGGGGGACAGCTATGGCTACACCTTC.